This entry lists 9 T cell receptor beta chains sequenced from one sample in a study of identical twins. TCRdb passed the 5' RACE reads through MiXCR, listing each CDR3 protein once. Among some 760,000 distinct CDR3 sequences listed, 18% were seen once. The same specimen was also included in a second study, on T cells expressing NK-cell markers.

The sequenced sample was PBMCs. These receptors came from a woman between 18 and 29 years old in good health.

In this sample, this clonotype turned up a few times. The J gene is TRBJ2-1, the V gene TRBV7-9; 8 bases agree with TRBD2. This CDR3 is 16 amino acids long. Trimming at V came to 1 base and at J to 6 bases, leaving 8 bases not matched to a gene. Germline CDR1 is SEHNR and CDR2 is FQNEAQ (reference sequence). As DNA, the CDR3 is TGTGCCAGCAGCTTAGGTGTAGCGGGGAAGGGCAATGAGCAGTTCTTC. It yields the protein CASSLGVAGKGNEQFF.

The rearrangement links TRBV10-3 to TRBJ2-1; 7 nucleotides match TRBD2. Germline assignment: CDR1 ENHRY and CDR2 SYGVKD. The CDR3 contains 11 residues. After removal of 10 bases from V and 8 bases from J, the junction contained 5 bases not matched to a gene. CDR3 amino acids: CATTLADEQFF. The CDR3 DNA follows: TGTGCCACGACGCTAGCGGATGAGCAGTTCTTC.

This clonotype has just a few counts. The chain employs TRBV5-1 and TRBJ2-5; perhaps TRBD1 as D (6 bases). The CDR3 runs 14 residues. Germline CDR1 and CDR2: SGHRS and YFSETQ. The ends were cut back, 4 bases at V and 0 bases at J, with 10 bases in the middle. The CDR3 loop is CASSGPGDQETQYF. The CDR3, as DNA: TGCGCCAGCAGCGGTCCAGGGGACCAAGAGACCCAGTACTTC.

This sequence joins TRBV12-3 or TRBV12-4 and TRBJ2-2; D assignment may be TRBD1 or TRBD2 (5 bases each). V was clipped by 8 bases and J by 1 base, with 14 bases between them. CDR3 length equals 15 residues. The CDR3, as DNA: TGTGCCAGCCGGGGATGGCAGGGGAACACCGGGGAGCTGTTTTTT. It specifies CASRGWQGNTGELFF.

This clonotype was counted between two and nine times. The chain employs TRBV20-1 and TRBJ2-7; maybe TRBD1 (7 bases). This CDR3 contains 14 residues. From germline, CDR1 is DFQATT and CDR2 SNEGSKA (reference sequence). Trimming pared 0 bases from V and 5 bases from J, leaving 14 bases between. CDR3 sequence reads: CSARDPQGGDEQYF. In DNA form, the CDR3 reads TGCAGTGCTAGAGATCCTCAGGGGGGAGACGAGCAGTACTTC.

This clonotype was counted between two and nine times. The V gene is TRBV15, the J gene TRBJ2-1, with 7 bases that match TRBD1. The germline V gene has CDR1 LNHNV and CDR2 YYDKDF (reference sequence). The CDR3 extends over 20 amino acids. Trimming took 0 bases from V and 0 from J; bases not matched to a gene: 14. CDR3 bases: TGTGCCACCAGCAGAGATTGGGCCCCGCGACAGGGTCGCTCCTACAATGAGCAGTTCTTC. Encoded protein: CATSRDWAPRQGRSYNEQFF.

The V call is TRBV10-3, the J call TRBJ2-7; D may be TRBD1 or TRBD2 (5 bases each). CDR1 ENHRY and CDR2 SYGVKD come from the germline V gene. Trimming cost V 6 bases and J 3 bases, with 15 bases left between them. CDR3 length: 14 amino acids. This chain's CDR3 is CAIRTASGDYEQYF. The CDR3, as DNA: TGTGCCATCAGGACAGCCAGCGGTGACTACGAGCAGTACTTC.

This clonotype was observed a few times. The J gene is TRBJ1-5, the V gene TRBV6-1, with no clear D. The V end was cut by 2 bases, the J end by 6 bases, with 5 bases between. The CDR3 contains 12 residues. The germline gives CDR1 MNHNS, CDR2 SASEGT. CDR3 in DNA: TGTGCCAGCAGTGAACGGGCTCAGCCCCAGCATTTT. Translation gives CASSERAQPQHF.

This clonotype was detected many times. The V gene is TRBV12-3 or TRBV12-4, the J gene TRBJ2-1; 11 nucleotides agree with TRBD1. With V trimmed by 0 bases and J by 6 bases, 7 bases remained unmatched. CDR3 length equals 17 residues. The CDR3 nucleotides read TGTGCCAGCAGTTTAGCAGGGACAGGGGGTCGGGTCAATGAGCAGTTCTTC. Its protein product is CASSLAGTGGRVNEQFF.